The rows below give T cell receptor delta chains drawn from one sample of a study of delta chains in infants with herpesvirus infections. TCRdb re-identified clones in the RT-PCR reads via CATT. The table shows 1,300 to 1,500 delta-chain clones, with 25% to 30% occurring only once. The source was peripheral blood, collected at time point 1 of longitudinal follow-up. The receptors come from a human donor who was a Ugandan infant, either HIV-exposed or HIV-unexposed (not recorded which). CDR3s include the opening cysteine and the closing phenylalanine or tryptophan. A D gene is named only where the DNA matches it firmly. The size entry is marked missing in some rows and otherwise reads once, few, many or a size class.

J gene: TRDJ1; D gene: TRDD3; V gene: TRDV1; clone size: -; CDR3 protein: CALGERALLRLLGDTLTDKLIF; CDR3 DNA: TGTGCTCTTGGGGAACGAGCCCTTCTCCGTTTACTGGGGGATACGCTTACCGATAAACTCATCTTT
J gene: TRDJ1; D gene: TRDD3; V gene: TRDV2; clone size: large; CDR3 protein: CACDRELGDTDKLIF; CDR3 DNA: TGTGCCTGTGACCGTGAACTGGGGGATACCGATAAACTCATCTTT
J gene: TRDJ1; D gene: TRDD3; V gene: TRDV1; clone size: -; CDR3 protein: CALGAPAPLGWGIRVDKLIF; CDR3 DNA: TGTGCTCTTGGGGCTCCCGCACCCCTAGGCTGGGGGATACGGGTCGATAAACTCATCTTT
J gene: TRDJ1; D gene: -; V gene: TRAV36/DV7; clone size: -; CDR3 protein: CAVGTPTCSSPSTPTFHKLIF; CDR3 DNA: TGTGCTGTGGGAACCCCCACCTGTTCCTCCCCCTCAACCCCTACGTTTCATAAACTCATCTTT
J gene: TRDJ1; D gene: -; V gene: TRAV29/DV5; clone size: few; CDR3 protein: CAARTNFLRGWGIGTDKLIF; CDR3 DNA: TGTGCAGCAAGGACCAACTTCCTACGAGGTTGGGGGATAGGCACCGATAAACTCATCTTT
J gene: TRDJ1; D gene: TRDD3; V gene: TRAV36/DV7; clone size: -; CDR3 protein: CAVLKSKKDPLLGDTITDKLIF; CDR3 DNA: TGTGCTGTGTTAAAATCAAAAAAGGACCCTTTACTGGGGGATACTATCACCGATAAACTCATCTTT
J gene: TRDJ3; D gene: TRDD3; V gene: TRDV2; clone size: -; CDR3 protein: CACDYWGIRSWDTRQMFF; CDR3 DNA: TGTGCCTGTGACTACTGGGGGATACGCTCCTGGGACACCCGACAGATGTTTTTC
J gene: TRDJ1; D gene: TRDD3; V gene: TRDV1; clone size: -; CDR3 protein: CALGEPLNWGILSADKLIF; CDR3 DNA: TGTGCTCTTGGGGAACCGCTTAACTGGGGGATACTAAGCGCCGATAAACTCATCTTT
J gene: TRDJ1; D gene: -; V gene: TRDV3; clone size: few; CDR3 protein: CASAAGLPPKLHTDKLIF; CDR3 DNA: TGTGCCTCCGCGGCCGGCCTTCCCCCTAAACTCCACACCGATAAACTCATCTTT
J gene: TRDJ2; D gene: TRDD3; V gene: TRDV2; clone size: large; CDR3 protein: CACDSVLGGDLTAQLFF; CDR3 DNA: TGTGCCTGTGACTCCGTACTGGGGGGGGACTTGACAGCACAACTCTTCTTT